Below, one T cell receptor (beta chain) is given with its context. Its antigen specificity is not known. Per-base qualities were not stored, and no clone one base away is much larger. The immunoSEQ Assay, a bias-controlled multiplex PCR, was used to amplify TCRbeta CDR3 regions from genomic DNA. Processing in the source paper ran as follows. Nucleated cell counts per sample were estimated from amplification of reference gene primers within the assay. Sequence reads were collapsed and filtered to measure the absolute abundance of every unique TCRbeta CDR3 rearrangement. For each sample, productive Simpson clonality was calculated as the square root of Simpson's diversity index over productive rearrangements. TCRdb took this table from immuneACCESS and kept in-frame rearrangements with V and J called. Such tables lack part of the clones; where checked against another copy, unresolved V genes explain under half of the gap, and the rest is unexplained. V, J and clone size derive from that table, while D and trimming were established from the DNA sequence. In all, the sample holds about 250,000 clones, and 89% of those were seen once. Roughly 0.92% of the sample comes from the top ten.

The data belong to a study of blood T cell repertoires in COVID-19 (dated by TCRdb to about 2020). For the study in its entirety: The collaborator samples originated in the United States, Italy and Spain and spanned the acute and convalescent phases of COVID-19. Where available, HLA class I and class II types were taken from metadata supplied by the sample provider and were not determined by assay-based typing. Nearly every sample came with metadata listing a de-identified subject ID, COVID-19 status, age in years and sex. The material from the prospective study consisted of cDNA or gDNA derived from T cells, B-cell-depleted T cells, or PBMCs. The repertoires were released in a freely available public database intended as a resource for research on the immune response to SARS-CoV-2. The samples were drawn from two sources: the first 160 participants of the ongoing ImmuneRACE study, and fewer than 1,500 subjects contributed by 6 global collaborators. Deeply sampled blood TCRbeta repertoires from subjects exposed to, actively infected with, or recovered from COVID-19 were included in the dataset.

Results the study describes overall, beyond this receptor: Clinical and demographic metadata were provided uncurated, with the amount varying by source and participant.

Another Seattle source contributed samples from volunteer blood donors who had recovered from COVID-19. The collaborating institutions used their own protocols to collect whole blood in K2EDTA tubes. For TCRbeta analysis, collaborator samples were shipped as frozen whole blood, as isolated PBMCs, or as DNA extracted from either sample type. Including cysteine and phenylalanine, the CDR3 has 13 amino acids. The only DNA kept is the CDR3, 39 bases in frame from the first base. The germline V gene yields SQVTM for CDR1 and ANQGSEA for CDR2. V lost 1 base and J lost 8 bases; the stretch between them is 14 bases long.

The sample taken for sequencing was peripheral blood. The source of this sequence is a woman in her forties who had recovered from COVID-19. The sequence joins TRBV29-1 to TRBJ1-2; a tentative D match to TRBD1 spans 6 bases. The sequenced DNA is TGCAGCGTTGAAGCCGGCAGGGGCCGGGGCTACACCTTC. The encoded protein is CSVEAGRGRGYTF.